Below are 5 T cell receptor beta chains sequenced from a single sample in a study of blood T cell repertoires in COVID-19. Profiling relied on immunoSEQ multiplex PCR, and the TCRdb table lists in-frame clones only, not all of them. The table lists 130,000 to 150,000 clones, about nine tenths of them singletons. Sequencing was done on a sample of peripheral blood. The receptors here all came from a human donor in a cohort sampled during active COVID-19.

The CDR3 spells CAWSKWTGDKNIQYF. The CDR3 DNA reads TGTGCCTGGAGTAAGTGGACAGGGGACAAAAACATTCAGTACTTC. The rearrangement joins TRBV30 to TRBJ2-4; TRBD1 aligns across 9 bases. Trimming at V came to 2 bases and at J to 3 bases, leaving 5 bases not matched to a gene. In germline, CDR1 is GTSNPN, CDR2 SVGIG (reference sequence). The CDR3 runs 15 residues.

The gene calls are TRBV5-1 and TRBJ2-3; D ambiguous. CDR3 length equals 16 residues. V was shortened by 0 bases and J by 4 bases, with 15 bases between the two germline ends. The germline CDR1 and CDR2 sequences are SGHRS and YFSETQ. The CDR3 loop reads CASSLGLAHGADTQYF. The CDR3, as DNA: TGCGCCAGCAGCTTGGGGTTAGCCCACGGCGCAGATACGCAGTATTTT.

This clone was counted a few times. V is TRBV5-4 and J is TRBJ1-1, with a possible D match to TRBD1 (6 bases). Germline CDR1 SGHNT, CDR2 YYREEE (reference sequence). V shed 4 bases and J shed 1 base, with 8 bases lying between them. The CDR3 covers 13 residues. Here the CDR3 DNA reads TGTGCCAGCAGCCAGGGGACGAACACTGAAGCTTTCTTT. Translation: CASSQGTNTEAFF.

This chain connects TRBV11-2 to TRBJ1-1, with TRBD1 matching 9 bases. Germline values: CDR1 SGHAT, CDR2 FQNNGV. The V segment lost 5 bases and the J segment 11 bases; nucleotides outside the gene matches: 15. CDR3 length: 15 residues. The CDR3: CASSVAGTGTEGAFF. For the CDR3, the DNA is TGTGCCAGCAGCGTAGCCGGGACAGGGACCGAGGGGGCTTTCTTT.

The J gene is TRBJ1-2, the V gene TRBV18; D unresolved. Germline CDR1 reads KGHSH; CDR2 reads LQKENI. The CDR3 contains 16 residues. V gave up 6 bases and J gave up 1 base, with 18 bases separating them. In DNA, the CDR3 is TGTGCCAGCTCCCCCCGTGCCGGGGTAGATAACTATGGCTACACCTTC. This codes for CASSPRAGVDNYGYTF.